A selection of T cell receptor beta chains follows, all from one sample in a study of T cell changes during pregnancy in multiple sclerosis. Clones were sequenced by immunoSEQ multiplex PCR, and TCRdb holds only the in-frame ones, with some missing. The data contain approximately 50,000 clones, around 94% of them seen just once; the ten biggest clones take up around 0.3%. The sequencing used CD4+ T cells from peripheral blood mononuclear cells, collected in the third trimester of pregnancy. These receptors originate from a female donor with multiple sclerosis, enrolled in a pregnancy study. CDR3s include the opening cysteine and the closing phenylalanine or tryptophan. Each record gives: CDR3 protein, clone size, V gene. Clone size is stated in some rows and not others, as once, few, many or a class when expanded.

CDR3aa: CAWSLAGRDTEAFF; abundance: -; v_gene: TRBV30
CDR3aa: CAIRLAGDYEQYF; abundance: -; v_gene: TRBV10-3
CDR3aa: CASSTPGYGYTF; abundance: few; v_gene: TRBV28
CDR3aa: CASSFGVTAGNEKLFF; abundance: -; v_gene: TRBV7-9
CDR3aa: CASSFSEPNTGELFF; abundance: once; v_gene: TRBV5-5
CDR3aa: CASSLGQGYGYTF; abundance: -; v_gene: TRBV28
CDR3aa: CASSLGDGGGNSNQPQHF; abundance: -; v_gene: TRBV7-6
CDR3aa: CASSPRLNSYEQYF; abundance: -; v_gene: TRBV6-5
CDR3aa: CASSLDREFQPQHF; abundance: -; v_gene: TRBV28
CDR3aa: CASTQAAGSSYEQYF; abundance: once; v_gene: TRBV28
CDR3aa: CASSLAPGDTGELFF; abundance: -; v_gene: TRBV7-6
CDR3aa: CASSRDRNNSPLHF; abundance: few; v_gene: TRBV7-9
CDR3aa: CASSPLLRLGRSTDTQYF; abundance: -; v_gene: TRBV18
CDR3aa: CASSPRQGNTDTQYF; abundance: -; v_gene: TRBV27
CDR3aa: CASSQVGAEQYF; abundance: -; v_gene: TRBV4-1
CDR3aa: CASSLGGSGNTEAFF; abundance: -; v_gene: TRBV28
CDR3aa: CASRTSGTTDTQYF; abundance: -; v_gene: TRBV19
CDR3aa: CASSNKVGRKVDIQYF; abundance: -; v_gene: TRBV21-1
CDR3aa: CASSPQTGGDQPQHF; abundance: -; v_gene: TRBV18
CDR3aa: CASSSSQGQGGSPLHF; abundance: -; v_gene: TRBV18